What follows are 21 T cell receptor beta chains derived from one specimen sequenced in a study of vaccination effects on CD4 cells after COVID-19 (dated by TCRdb to the early 2020s). These TCRs' antigens remain unknown. Libraries came from the immunoSEQ multiplex PCR assay. TCRdb re-hosts the immuneACCESS table, in-frame sequences only. Its copies lack some clones; in the studies checked, an unresolved V gene accounts for under half of them, and the cause for the rest is not known. The sample has roughly 68,000 clones on record, 74% of them singletons. Of the sample, about 1.6% falls within the top ten clones. The ViraFEST assay stimulated PBMC with viral peptide pools and then used TCR sequencing to identify antigen-specific CD4+ T cell clonotypes by expansion. After around 11 days of culture, CD4+ T cells were isolated with the EasySep CD4+ T cell isolation kit. Participants received two doses of either the BNT162b2 or the mRNA-1273 mRNA SARS-CoV-2 vaccine.

Sequenced here: CD4+ T cells from PBMCs cultured with HCoV-229E spike peptides, sampled after COVID-19 vaccination. The sample's cell subset or site label, in plain terms: HCoV-229E spike overlapping peptide pool stimulation. These TCRs come from a human donor who received a COVID-19 vaccine.

V and J are TRBV5-6 and TRBJ2-3, with D tentatively TRBD2 (6 bases). V gave up 1 base and J gave up 4 bases, with 16 bases separating them. The germline V gene encodes CDR1 SGHDT and CDR2 YYEEEE. CDR3 length: 16 residues. The CDR3 coding sequence is TGTGCCAGCAGCTTGTTTGGCGGGACGGGGGCAGATACGCAGTATTTT. Translating gives CASSLFGGTGADTQYF. The variable domain in full, completed from reference TRBV5-6 and TRBJ2-3, reads DAGVTQSPTHLIKTRGQQVTLRCSPKSGHDTVSWYQQALGQGPQFIFQYYEEEERQRGNFPDRFSGHQFPNYSSELNVNALLLGDSALYLCASSLFGGTGADTQYFGPGTRLTVL.

The chain carries TRBV2 and TRBJ1-2; no firm D call. Germline V gene sequence: CDR1 SNHLY, CDR2 FYNNEI. Trimming removed 1 base from V and 4 bases from J, with 7 bases in between. This CDR3 spans 13 amino acids. The CDR3 region is CASSEGKFYGYTF. The CDR3 DNA reads TGTGCCAGCAGTGAAGGCAAGTTCTATGGCTACACCTTC.

The rearrangement joins TRBV7-2 to TRBJ2-1, with D unclear. Trimming left V 5 bases short and J 7 bases short, with 21 bases between. The length of the CDR3 is 16 residues. Germline CDR1 reads SGHTA; CDR2 reads FQGNSA. The CDR3 reads CASSPTPAQNRNEQFF. The CDR3, as DNA: TGTGCCAGCAGCCCCACCCCGGCACAAAATAGGAATGAGCAGTTCTTC.

The chain links TRBV11-2 to TRBJ1-2; D uncertain. The germline gives CDR1 SGHAT, CDR2 FQNNGV. Trimming pared 6 bases from V and 5 bases from J, leaving 13 bases between. This CDR3 region has 13 residues. CDR3 protein: CASRPGVGYGYTF. In nucleotides, the CDR3 is TGTGCCAGCAGGCCTGGGGTGGGGTATGGCTACACCTTC.

In this sample, this clone turned up a few times. This chain joins TRBV10-3 and TRBJ1-4; D is possibly TRBD1 (5 bases). Deletions cut 6 bases from V and 6 bases from J, with 8 bases between. This CDR3 is built from 12 residues. The germline V gene has CDR1 ENHRY and CDR2 SYGVKD. The CDR3 DNA follows: TGTGCCATCAGCGGGACGGATGAAAAACTGTTTTTT. Translation gives CAISGTDEKLFF.

This chain joins TRBV7-2 and TRBJ2-2; 9 nucleotides match TRBD2. Trimming took 7 bases from V and 4 from J; bases not matched to a gene: 7. The CDR3 contains 15 residues. CDR1 SGHTA and CDR2 FQGNSA come from the germline V gene. The CDR3 nucleotides read TGTGCCAGCAACCTAGCGGGGTTAGGCACCGGGGAGCTGTTTTTT. Its protein product is CASNLAGLGTGELFF.

This clone was found a few times. The chain uses TRBV5-1 and TRBJ1-4, with D perhaps TRBD1 (6 bases). The CDR3 loop spans 16 amino acids. The germline CDR1 and CDR2 sequences are SGHRS and YFSETQ. The V gene lost 0 bases and the J gene lost 5 bases, with 14 bases spanning the gap. The CDR3 DNA reads as TGCGCCAGCAGCTTGGAGCCACAGGGCGAGAATGAAAAACTGTTTTTT. Amino acid sequence: CASSLEPQGENEKLFF. Together with reference TRBV5-1 and TRBJ1-4, the CDR3 gives the full variable domain: KAGVTQTPRYLIKTRGQQVTLSCSPISGHRSVSWYQQTPGQGLQFLFEYFSETQRNKGNFPGRFSGRQFSNSRSEMNVSTLELGDSALYLCASSLEPQGENEKLFFGSGTQLSVL.

In this sample, this clone turned up a few times. This chain connects TRBV11-2 to TRBJ1-6; D call uncertain. Germline CDR1 is SGHAT and CDR2 is FQNNGV. Deletions cut 2 bases from V and 7 bases from J, with 6 bases between. The CDR3 contains 13 residues. The CDR3: CASSLIENSPLHF. The CDR3 region has the DNA TGTGCCAGCAGCTTAATTGAGAATTCACCCCTCCACTTT.

The chain has TRBV6-5 and TRBJ1-2, with a tentative D call TRBD1 (5 bases). Trimming took 10 bases from V and 4 from J, leaving 13 bases between them. Germline CDR1 MNHEY, CDR2 SVGAGI. The CDR3 extends over 12 amino acids. In DNA, the CDR3 is TGTGCCACCGCCGGGGGATCCTATGGCTACACCTTC. Translating gives CATAGGSYGYTF.

This clone was counted between two and nine times. The chain couples TRBV19 to TRBJ2-3, with unresolved D. Germline lookup yields CDR1 LNHDA and CDR2 SQIVND (reference sequence). The V gene lost 6 bases and the J gene lost 2 bases, with 12 bases spanning the gap. This CDR3 region has 14 residues. The CDR3 nucleotides are TGTGCCAGTAGGGACGGTCCTAACACAGATACGCAGTATTTT. This encodes CASRDGPNTDTQYF.

This clone appeared a few times. The CDR3 is CSVGASYGYTF. The CDR3, as DNA: TGCAGCGTTGGAGCCAGCTATGGCTACACCTTC. The J gene is TRBJ1-2, the V gene TRBV29-1, with D uncertain. The germline CDR1 and CDR2 sequences are SQVTM and ANQGSEA. V gave up 4 bases and J gave up 4 bases, with 7 bases separating them. The CDR3 runs 11 residues.

This clone appeared a few times. J is TRBJ2-2 and V is TRBV4-1; D might be TRBD1 (5 bases). V shed 0 bases and J shed 0 bases, with 8 bases lying between them. The CDR3 extends over 16 amino acids. Germline V CDR1 and CDR2: MGHRA, YSYEKL. The CDR3 nucleotides read TGCGCCAGCAGCCAAGATCCAGGGACGAACACCGGGGAGCTGTTTTTT. This translates into CASSQDPGTNTGELFF.

The chain joins TRBV3-1 (or the pseudogene TRBV3-2) to TRBJ1-2; D is uncertain. The CDR3 spans 15 residues. Trimming took off 4 bases at V and 4 bases at J, with 16 bases between the two ends. Germline V gives CDR1 LGHDT, CDR2 YNNKEL (reference sequence). The CDR3 loop is CASSPEAGIPYGYTF. The CDR3 DNA sequence: TGTGCCAGCAGCCCCGAGGCGGGGATTCCCTATGGCTACACCTTC.

The gene calls are TRBV3-1 (or the pseudogene TRBV3-2) and TRBJ2-2; D ambiguous. Trimming pared 5 bases from V and 8 bases from J, leaving 12 bases between. Germline assignment: CDR1 LGHDT and CDR2 YNNKEL (reference sequence). The CDR3 loop spans 13 amino acids. CDR3 region: CASSDVIRGELFF. DNA for the CDR3: TGTGCCAGCAGCGACGTTATCAGGGGGGAGCTGTTTTTT.

This clone was counted only a few times. The CDR3 coding sequence is TGTGCCAGCTCACCACCGACAGTAGGAGGCTACACCTTC. The encoded protein is CASSPPTVGGYTF. The chain recombines TRBV18 with TRBJ1-2; weak D call: TRBD1 (5 bases). CDR3 length equals 13 residues. The germline gives CDR1 KGHSH, CDR2 LQKENI. V was pared by 0 bases and J by 8 bases, with 10 bases between.

The rearrangement uses TRBV11-2 and TRBJ1-2, with D perhaps matching TRBD1 (5 bases). CDR1 and CDR2 (germline): SGHAT, FQNNGV. The CDR3 is 15 amino acids. The V end was cut by 5 bases, the J end by 3 bases, with 16 bases between. The CDR3 region is CASSNGRQGDYGYTF. CDR3 coding DNA: TGTGCCAGCAGCAACGGAAGGCAAGGGGACTATGGCTACACCTTC.

J is TRBJ2-2 and V is TRBV19; 8 bases are shared with TRBD1. Germline CDR1 and CDR2: LNHDA and SQIVND (reference sequence). V shed 6 bases, J shed 4 bases, and the junction held 7 bases outside the gene matches. This CDR3 spans 15 amino acids. The CDR3 region has the DNA TGTGCCAGTAGCCCGGACAGGGTGGGCACCGGGGAGCTGTTTTTT. It encodes CASSPDRVGTGELFF.

The rearrangement joins TRBV28 to TRBJ1-1; D gene unclear. CDR1 MDHEN and CDR2 SYDVKM come from the germline V gene. Trimming cost V 3 bases and J 1 base, with 9 bases left between them. The CDR3 runs 14 residues. The CDR3 loop is CASSFPAGNTEAFF. CDR3 in DNA: TGTGCCAGCAGTTTTCCCGCAGGGAACACTGAAGCTTTCTTT.

The chain couples TRBV7-9 to TRBJ2-6; TRBD1 is a possible D gene (6 bases). Between the trimmed V and J ends, which lost 5 bases and 2 bases, there was a span of 13 bases. The CDR3 sequence is 16 residues long. Germline V gives CDR1 SEHNR, CDR2 FQNEAQ (reference sequence). The CDR3 bases are TGTGCCAGCAGCCCCCTCTGGGGGCCTGGGGCCAACGTCCTGACTTTC. Encoded protein: CASSPLWGPGANVLTF. Based on the CDR3 plus reference TRBV7-9 and TRBJ2-6, the full variable domain is DTGVSQNPRHKITKRGQNVTFRCDPISEHNRLYWYRQTLGQGPEFLTYFQNEAQLEKSRLLSDRFSAERPKGSFSTLEIQRTEQGDSAMYLCASSPLWGPGANVLTFGAGSRLTVL.

The chain is built from TRBV5-4 and TRBJ1-3; D not certain. Germline V CDR1 and CDR2: SGHNT, YYREEE (reference sequence). V was pared by 4 bases and J by 2 bases, with 4 bases between. The CDR3 has 12 residues. This CDR3 is CASSETGNTIYF. DNA of the CDR3: TGTGCCAGCAGCGAAACTGGAAACACCATATATTTT.

The chain joins TRBV6-5 to TRBJ1-3; 9 bases fit TRBD1. This CDR3 has 15 residues. Per the germline V gene, CDR1 is MNHEY and CDR2 is SVGAGI. V lost 7 bases and J lost 5; bases outside the gene matches: 9. CDR3 bases: TGTGCCAGCATTATACAGGGGGCGAGCCGAAACACCATATATTTT. Translation: CASIIQGASRNTIYF.